This T cell receptor (beta chain) was sequenced in a study of T cell responses to AZD1222 COVID-19 vaccine. This clone appeared a few times. Here immunoSEQ multiplex PCR was the method, and the copy in TCRdb shows in-frame clones only, minus some. The profile shows about 150,000 clones, 91% of them singletons. Germline CDR1 reads SGHRS; CDR2 reads YFSETQ. The CDR3 runs to 16 residues. J was trimmed by 4 bases and V by 0 bases; bases with no gene match: 6. The clonotype was recovered from an adult who received the AZD1222 COVID-19 vaccine. The genes are TRBV5-1 and TRBJ1-4, with 7 positions matching TRBD1. The source was peripheral blood, collected 28 days after the second AZD1222 dose. The CDR3 sequence is CASSLAGGQNNEKLFF. CDR3 nucleotide sequence: TGCGCCAGCAGCTTGGCTGGGGGACAGAATAATGAAAAACTGTTTTTT.